These T cell receptor beta chains were read from a single sample in a study of blood T cell repertoires in COVID-19. Produced via immunoSEQ multiplex PCR; TCRdb's table is partial and in-frame only. The sample lists under 300,000 clones, roughly 83% seen once, with roughly 12% in the top ten. Sequencing was carried out using peripheral blood. The receptors originated from an elderly man with acute or convalescent COVID-19. Both conserved end residues are part of each CDR3. A D gene is named only where the DNA matches it firmly. Clone size, where shown, is once, few, many, or a class for clones that have expanded.

D gene: NA
clone size: few
J gene: TRBJ1-6
V gene: TRBV24-1
CDR3 DNA: TGTGCCACCAGTGATGCGGGGAATTCACCCCTCCACTTT
CDR3 protein: CATSDAGNSPLHF

D gene: TRBD1
clone size: few
J gene: TRBJ1-6
V gene: TRBV6-5
CDR3 DNA: TGTGCCAGCAGTCGACAGGGATTACCCCTCCACTTT
CDR3 protein: CASSRQGLPLHF

D gene: NA
clone size: NA
J gene: TRBJ1-1
V gene: TRBV15
CDR3 DNA: TGTGCCACCAGCTCCGGGGGGGGCTTGGCTGAAGCTTTCTTT
CDR3 protein: CATSSGGGLAEAFF

D gene: NA
clone size: NA
J gene: TRBJ1-1
V gene: TRBV3-1/TRBV3-2
CDR3 DNA: TGTGCCAGCAGCAAAAAAAGGGGGTCGGTAACTGAAGCTTTCTTT
CDR3 protein: CASSKKRGSVTEAFF

D gene: NA
clone size: once
J gene: TRBJ1-3
V gene: TRBV5-1
CDR3 DNA: TGCGCCAGCAGCTTGTCAGACAGCTTCATCTCTGGAAACACCATATATTTT
CDR3 protein: CASSLSDSFISGNTIYF

D gene: NA
clone size: NA
J gene: TRBJ1-3
V gene: TRBV28
CDR3 DNA: TGTGCCAGCAGTTTGGGAGGGGGTCTCTCTGGAAACACCATATATTTT
CDR3 protein: CASSLGGGLSGNTIYF

D gene: NA
clone size: NA
J gene: TRBJ1-1
V gene: TRBV2
CDR3 DNA: TGTGCCAGCAACCAGGGGAGAATGACTGAAGCTTTCTTT
CDR3 protein: CASNQGRMTEAFF

D gene: NA
clone size: NA
J gene: TRBJ2-1
V gene: TRBV11-3
CDR3 DNA: TGTGCCAGCAGCTTAGGAGGGGGGGCTTTCAATGAGCAGTTCTTC
CDR3 protein: CASSLGGGAFNEQFF

D gene: TRBD1
clone size: NA
J gene: TRBJ2-1
V gene: TRBV5-5
CDR3 DNA: TGTGCCAGCAGCTATCGGACAGGGAGGTCCTACAATGAGCAGTTCTTC
CDR3 protein: CASSYRTGRSYNEQFF

D gene: NA
clone size: NA
J gene: TRBJ1-2
V gene: TRBV19
CDR3 DNA: TGTGCCAGTAGTCCACCGTGGGGCAGTTCGGGTGGCTACACCTTC
CDR3 protein: CASSPPWGSSGGYTF

D gene: NA
clone size: NA
J gene: TRBJ1-6
V gene: TRBV3-1/TRBV3-2
CDR3 DNA: TGTGCCAGCAGCGGGGGGTCATATAATTCACCCCTCCACTTT
CDR3 protein: CASSGGSYNSPLHF

D gene: NA
clone size: NA
J gene: TRBJ1-1
V gene: TRBV19
CDR3 DNA: TGTGCCAGTAGTAGGGCCACAGGCTACACTGAAGCTTTCTTT
CDR3 protein: CASSRATGYTEAFF

D gene: TRBD2
clone size: NA
J gene: TRBJ2-4
V gene: TRBV28
CDR3 DNA: TGTGCCAGCGGGACTAGCGGCCTTCAGTACTTC
CDR3 protein: CASGTSGLQYF

D gene: NA
clone size: NA
J gene: TRBJ1-2
V gene: TRBV5-4
CDR3 DNA: TGTGCCAGCAGCTTACCAGAGGGAATAAACTATGGCTACACCTTC
CDR3 protein: CASSLPEGINYGYTF

D gene: TRBD1
clone size: NA
J gene: TRBJ1-1
V gene: TRBV19
CDR3 DNA: TGTGCCAGTAGTCCGACAGGGATGAACACTGAAGCTTTCTTT
CDR3 protein: CASSPTGMNTEAFF

D gene: TRBD2
clone size: NA
J gene: TRBJ2-5
V gene: TRBV5-1
CDR3 DNA: TGCGCCAGCAGCGGGGGACTAGTGGAGACCCAGTACTTC
CDR3 protein: CASSGGLVETQYF

D gene: TRBD1
clone size: NA
J gene: TRBJ1-2
V gene: TRBV4-2
CDR3 DNA: TGTGCCAGCAGCCAAGTACAGGGGGCTAACTATGGCTACACCTTC
CDR3 protein: CASSQVQGANYGYTF

D gene: TRBD1
clone size: NA
J gene: TRBJ1-5
V gene: TRBV7-2
CDR3 DNA: TGTGCCAGCAGCTTAGTCAAGGGGGCGCCCAATCAGCCCCAGCATTTT
CDR3 protein: CASSLVKGAPNQPQHF

D gene: NA
clone size: NA
J gene: TRBJ2-7
V gene: TRBV5-1
CDR3 DNA: TGCGCCAGCAGCTTGGACAACTCCTACGAGCAGTACTTC
CDR3 protein: CASSLDNSYEQYF

D gene: NA
clone size: NA
J gene: TRBJ1-1
V gene: TRBV7-9
CDR3 DNA: TGTGCCAGCGGCCGAGAGGCGAACACTGAAGCTTTCTTT
CDR3 protein: CASGREANTEAFF

D gene: TRBD1
clone size: NA
J gene: TRBJ1-2
V gene: TRBV15
CDR3 DNA: TGTGCCACCAGCAGGGGTGGACAGGTGGGGTCATATGGCTACACCTTC
CDR3 protein: CATSRGGQVGSYGYTF